These 23 T cell receptor beta chains were all obtained from the same sample, sequenced in a study of response to subunit inactivated influenza vaccine (dated by TCRdb to 2016 to 2019). To prepare the library, RT-PCR was applied. Instrument used: Illumina HiSeq 2500. TCRdb cleaned the public reads at Q25 with fastp, built clones with MiXCR and kept in-frame beta chains. Each CDR3 protein gets just one entry, which takes the most common genes and DNA from the rows behind it. In all, the sample holds approximately 520,000 distinct CDR3 sequences, and more than 15% of those were seen once. The leading ten clones occupy 3% of the sample. The material sequenced was CD4+ T cells sorted from PBMCs, taken around 25 months after vaccination. Every receptor here comes from a man aged 50 to 69 who received an inactivated influenza vaccine. Donor details come from another sample of the same person, matched by shared clones.

V gene TRBV20-1 combines with J gene TRBJ2-1; 8 bases are shared with TRBD1. The germline V gene encodes CDR1 DFQATT and CDR2 SNEGSKA (reference sequence). Losses at the gene ends were 8 bases for V and 9 bases for J; bases not matched to a gene: 12. The CDR3 length is 13 residues. The DNA for the CDR3 is TGCAGTCCCCCGGGACAGGTAGAGGGTGAGCAGTTCTTC. It is translated as CSPPGQVEGEQFF.

The chain couples TRBV5-1 to TRBJ2-5, with D perhaps TRBD2 (6 bases). Germline V lookup: CDR1 SGHRS, CDR2 YFSETQ. The CDR3 runs to 15 residues. With 4 bases removed from V and 4 bases from J, the gap between germline ends came to 17 bases. This CDR3 reads CASSPSAGRGETQYF. The CDR3, as DNA: TGCGCCAGCAGCCCTAGCGCGGGTCGGGGAGAGACCCAGTACTTC.

This clonotype turned up a few times. The chain combines TRBV6-2 or TRBV6-3 with TRBJ2-7, with a possible D match to TRBD1 (6 bases). Trimming removed 4 bases from V and 4 bases from J, with 11 bases in between. The V gene's germline CDR1 is MNHEY and CDR2 SVGEGT. CDR3 length equals 13 residues. The CDR3 loop is CASSWTDPYEQYF. CDR3 DNA: TGTGCCAGCAGTTGGACAGATCCATACGAGCAGTACTTC.

This clonotype came up a few times. This CDR3 reads CASSYRLGEQYF. In DNA, the CDR3 is TGTGCCAGCAGTTACCGACTCGGCGAGCAGTACTTC. The chain recombines TRBV12-3 or TRBV12-4 with TRBJ2-7; no definite D call. The CDR3 is 12 residues long. The V and J ends lost 4 bases and 6 bases respectively, with 10 bases between them.

The chain carries TRBV20-1 and TRBJ2-1, with a weak D call TRBD1 (5 bases). The CDR3 extends over 14 amino acids. Germline lookup yields CDR1 DFQATT and CDR2 SNEGSKA (reference sequence). V dropped 5 bases and J dropped 7 bases, with 18 bases sitting between them. The CDR3: CSAGDSSHPNEQFF. Here the CDR3 DNA reads TGCAGTGCTGGTGACAGTTCCCACCCGAATGAGCAGTTCTTC.

The chain joins TRBV28 to TRBJ1-4; D remains ambiguous. The CDR3 length is 14 residues. The V gene's germline CDR1 is MDHEN and CDR2 SYDVKM. V was cut by 4 bases and J by 0 bases, with 6 bases left in between. This CDR3 reads CASSSVATNEKLFF. The CDR3, as DNA: TGTGCCAGCAGTTCGGTGGCAACTAATGAAAAACTGTTTTTT.

This clonotype turned up a few times. This rearrangement joins TRBV11-2 to TRBJ2-3; 8 bases line up with TRBD2. V lost 1 base and J lost 4; bases outside the gene matches: 4. CDR1 and CDR2 (germline): SGHAT, FQNNGV. The CDR3 extends over 15 amino acids. The CDR3: CASSLVGGAADTQYF. As DNA, the CDR3 is TGTGCCAGCAGCTTAGTCGGGGGGGCCGCAGATACGCAGTATTTT.

This chain uses TRBV10-3 with TRBJ2-5; tentative D call: TRBD2 (7 bases). This CDR3 has 14 residues. V lost 8 bases and J 1 base, leaving 14 bases between the germline ends. Germline V gene sequence: CDR1 ENHRY, CDR2 SYGVKD. The CDR3 loop reads CAIRGGGLQETQYF. In DNA, the CDR3 is TGTGCCATCCGCGGCGGGGGCCTCCAAGAGACCCAGTACTTC.

This clonotype has at least ten counts. The V gene is TRBV9, the J gene TRBJ2-3; perhaps TRBD2 as D (6 bases). V dropped 4 bases and J dropped 2 bases, with 14 bases sitting between them. This CDR3 is built from 15 residues. Germline assignment: CDR1 SGDLS and CDR2 YYNGEE. CDR3 in DNA: TGTGCCAGCAGCCAATTAGCGGTGAACACAGATACGCAGTATTTT. It is translated as CASSQLAVNTDTQYF.

The chain recombines TRBV7-9 with TRBJ1-3; tentatively, D is TRBD1 (5 bases). Germline V lookup: CDR1 SEHNR, CDR2 FQNEAQ (reference sequence). Trimming left V 1 base short and J 3 bases short, with 10 bases between. The CDR3 contains 15 residues. The CDR3 loop reads CASSLVQGSGNTIYF. As DNA, the CDR3 is TGTGCCAGCAGCTTAGTTCAGGGCAGTGGAAACACCATATATTTT. The whole variable domain, remainder taken from reference TRBV7-9 and TRBJ1-3, is DTGVSQNPRHKITKRGQNVTFRCDPISEHNRLYWYRQTLGQGPEFLTYFQNEAQLEKSRLLSDRFSAERPKGSFSTLEIQRTEQGDSAMYLCASSLVQGSGNTIYFGEGSWLTVV.

This chain joins TRBV12-3 or TRBV12-4 and TRBJ2-2; TRBD2 matches 10 bases. Losses at the gene ends were 6 bases for V and 4 bases for J; bases not matched to a gene: 5. CDR3 length: 15 amino acids. The CDR3 DNA sequence: TGTGCCAGCAGCTACGGGACTAGCGTCACCGGGGAGCTGTTTTTT. Its translation: CASSYGTSVTGELFF.

The rearrangement links TRBV30 to TRBJ2-1; perhaps TRBD2 as D (6 bases). With 1 base removed from V and 6 bases from J, the gap between germline ends came to 13 bases. The germline V gene encodes CDR1 GTSNPN and CDR2 SVGIG (reference sequence). This CDR3 is 14 amino acids long. The CDR3 protein is CAWSARLGSNEQFF. In nucleotides, the CDR3 is TGTGCCTGGAGTGCAAGACTAGGTTCCAATGAGCAGTTCTTC. The full variable domain, completed using reference TRBV30 and TRBJ2-1, is SQTIHQWPATLVQPVGSPLSLECTVEGTSNPNLYWYRQAAGRGLQLLFYSVGIGQISSEVPQNLSASRPQDRQFILSSKKLLLSDSGFYLCAWSARLGSNEQFFGPGTRLTVL.

A few counts support this clonotype. The junction does not match germline at one end; this may be a read error. This chain uses TRBV20-1 with TRBJ2-2; 7 positions agree with TRBD1. Germline loops: CDR1 DFQATT, CDR2 SNEGSKA (reference sequence). This CDR3 region has 16 residues. The CDR3 loop reads CCARDFRTGQTGELFF. CDR3 nucleotides: TGCTGTGCTAGAGATTTCAGGACAGGACAAACCGGGGAGCTGTTTTTT.

This clonotype was observed at least ten times. The CDR3 bases are TGTGCCAGCAGTTCACCGGGACTAGCGGGACTTGAGCAGTTCTTC. This sequence encodes CASSSPGLAGLEQFF. The gene calls are TRBV12-3 or TRBV12-4 and TRBJ2-1; 13 positions match TRBD2. CDR3 length: 15 amino acids. The J segment lost 9 bases and the V segment lost 4 bases, leaving 6 bases of the junction unmatched.

CDR3 coding DNA: TGTGCCAGCAGCTTCAACCCGGGGTCCCGGCAAGAGACCCAGTACTTC. Translated: CASSFNPGSRQETQYF. The rearrangement joins TRBV11-2 to TRBJ2-5, with TRBD2 as a possible D gene (5 bases). CDR1 and CDR2 from the germline V gene are SGHAT and FQNNGV. This CDR3 contains 16 residues. Trimming shortened V by 3 bases and J by 2 bases, and 16 bases separated the two germline ends. The full variable domain, rest sourced from reference TRBV11-2 and TRBJ2-5, is EAGVAQSPRYKIIEKRQSVAFWCNPISGHATLYWYQQILGQGPKLLIQFQNNGVVDDSQLPKDRFSAERLKGVDSTLKIQPAKLEDSAVYLCASSFNPGSRQETQYFGPGTRLLVL.

The chain joins TRBV20-1 to TRBJ1-2; D is unresolved. Trimming left V 5 bases short and J 2 bases short, with 9 bases between. Germline lookup yields CDR1 DFQATT and CDR2 SNEGSKA (reference sequence). The length of the CDR3 is 12 residues. The CDR3: CSAPDRNYGYTF. The CDR3 coding sequence is TGCAGTGCTCCGGACCGAAACTATGGCTACACCTTC.

This clonotype appeared a few times. The chain carries TRBV12-3 or TRBV12-4 and TRBJ1-6, with 9 bases lining up with TRBD1. There are 15 residues in the CDR3. Trimming removed 6 bases from V and 7 bases from J; junction bases left unmatched: 7. The CDR3 coding sequence is TGTGCCAGCAGAACACGGACAGGGGAGAATTCACCCCTCCACTTT. This encodes CASRTRTGENSPLHF.

J is TRBJ1-2 and V is TRBV9; TRBD1 matches 9 bases. Germline V gene lookup returns CDR1 SGDLS and CDR2 YYNGEE. This CDR3 is built from 16 residues. With V trimmed by 3 bases and J by 4 bases, 10 bases remained unmatched. CDR3 amino acids: CASSAGQGISIYGYTF. The CDR3 nucleotides read TGTGCCAGCAGCGCGGGACAGGGAATCTCAATCTATGGCTACACCTTC.

V gene TRBV7-2 combines with J gene TRBJ1-3; D is uncertain. The CDR3 covers 15 residues. Per the germline V gene, CDR1 is SGHTA and CDR2 is FQGNSA. V lost 2 bases to trimming and J lost 0 bases, with 8 bases between them. Here the CDR3 DNA reads TGTGCCAGCAGCTTAACAGCGAGCTCTGGAAACACCATATATTTT. Translating gives CASSLTASSGNTIYF.

The CDR3 region has the DNA TGTGCCAGCAGTTTAGCCGGACGGACCTATGGCTACACCTTC. Its translation is CASSLAGRTYGYTF. V usage is TRBV12-3 or TRBV12-4 and J usage is TRBJ1-2; D not resolved. V was pared by 0 bases and J by 4 bases, with 9 bases between. The CDR3 runs 14 residues.

A few counts support this clonotype. This chain joins TRBV20-1 and TRBJ1-1; weak D call: TRBD1 (5 bases). From germline, CDR1 is DFQATT and CDR2 SNEGSKA (reference sequence). This CDR3 has 16 amino acids. The ends were cut back, 2 bases at V and 0 bases at J, with 16 bases in the middle. CDR3: CSARTAGILLNTEAFF. CDR3 nucleotides: TGCAGTGCTAGAACGGCAGGGATCCTCCTGAACACTGAAGCTTTCTTT.

This clonotype showed up just a few times. V gene TRBV5-1 combines with J gene TRBJ2-2; TRBD1 is a possible D gene (5 bases). Between the trimmed V and J ends, which lost 4 bases and 4 bases, there was a span of 11 bases. The CDR3 length is 14 residues. Germline CDR1 reads SGHRS; CDR2 reads YFSETQ. The CDR3 nucleotides are TGCGCCAGCAGCACGGACATTACCACCGGGGAGCTGTTTTTT. Its protein product is CASSTDITTGELFF.

The chain recombines TRBV15 with TRBJ2-1, with 8 nucleotides matching TRBD2. The CDR3 covers 16 residues. Losses at the gene ends were 2 bases for V and 8 bases for J; bases not matched to a gene: 11. Germline-derived CDR1 and CDR2 are LNHNV and YYDKDF (reference sequence). CDR3 DNA sequence: TGTGCCACCAGCAGATCACTAGCGGCGGGACTCGATGAGCAGTTCTTC. Translated, it gives CATSRSLAAGLDEQFF.